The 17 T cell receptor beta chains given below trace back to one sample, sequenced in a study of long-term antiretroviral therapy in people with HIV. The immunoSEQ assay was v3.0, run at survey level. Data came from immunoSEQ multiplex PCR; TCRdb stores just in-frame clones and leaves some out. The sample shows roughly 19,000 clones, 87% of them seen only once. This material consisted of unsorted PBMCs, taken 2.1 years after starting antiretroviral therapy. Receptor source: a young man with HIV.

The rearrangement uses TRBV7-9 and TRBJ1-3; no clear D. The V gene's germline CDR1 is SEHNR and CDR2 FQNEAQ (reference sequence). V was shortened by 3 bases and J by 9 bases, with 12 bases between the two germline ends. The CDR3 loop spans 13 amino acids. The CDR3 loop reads CASSFPSVGTIYF. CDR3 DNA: TGTGCCAGCAGCTTTCCATCGGTCGGCACCATATATTTT.

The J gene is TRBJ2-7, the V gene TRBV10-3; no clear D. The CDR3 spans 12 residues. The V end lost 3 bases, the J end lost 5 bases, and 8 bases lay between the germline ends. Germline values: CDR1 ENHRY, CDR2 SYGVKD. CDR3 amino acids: CAISDSLHEQYF. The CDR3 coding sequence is TGTGCCATCAGTGATTCTCTACACGAGCAGTACTTC.

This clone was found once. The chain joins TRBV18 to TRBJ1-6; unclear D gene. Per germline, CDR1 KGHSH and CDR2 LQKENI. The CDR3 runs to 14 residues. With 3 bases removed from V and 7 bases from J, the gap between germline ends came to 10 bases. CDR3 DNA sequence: TGTGCCAGCTCACCCAGTATGGAAAATTCACCCCTCCACTTT. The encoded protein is CASSPSMENSPLHF. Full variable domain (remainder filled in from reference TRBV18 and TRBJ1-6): NAGVMQNPRHLVRRRGQEARLRCSPMKGHSHVYWYRQLPEEGLKFMVYLQKENIIDESGMPKERFSAEFPKEGPSILRIQQVVRGDSAAYFCASSPSMENSPLHFGNGTRLTVT.

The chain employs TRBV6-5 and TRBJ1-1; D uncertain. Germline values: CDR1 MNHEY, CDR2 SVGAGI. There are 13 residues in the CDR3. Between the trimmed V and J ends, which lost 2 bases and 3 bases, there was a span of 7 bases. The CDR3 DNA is TGTGCCAGCAGTTACACAAGGGACACTGAAGCTTTCTTT. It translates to CASSYTRDTEAFF.

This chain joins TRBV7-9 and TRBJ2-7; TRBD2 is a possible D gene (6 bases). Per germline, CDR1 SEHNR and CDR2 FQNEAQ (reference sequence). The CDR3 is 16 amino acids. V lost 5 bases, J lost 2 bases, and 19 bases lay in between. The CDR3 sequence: CASSGPGETPTYEQYF. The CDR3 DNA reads TGTGCCAGCAGCGGCCCGGGAGAGACTCCTACCTACGAGCAGTACTTC. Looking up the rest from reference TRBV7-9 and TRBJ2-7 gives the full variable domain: DTGVSQNPRHKITKRGQNVTFRCDPISEHNRLYWYRQTLGQGPEFLTYFQNEAQLEKSRLLSDRFSAERPKGSFSTLEIQRTEQGDSAMYLCASSGPGETPTYEQYFGPGTRLTVT.

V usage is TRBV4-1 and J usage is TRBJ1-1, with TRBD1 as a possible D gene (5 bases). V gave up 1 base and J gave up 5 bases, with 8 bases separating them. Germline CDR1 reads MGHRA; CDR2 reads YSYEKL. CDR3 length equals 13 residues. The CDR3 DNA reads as TGCGCCAGCAGCCAAGCAGGGCAGACTGAAGCTTTCTTT. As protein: CASSQAGQTEAFF.

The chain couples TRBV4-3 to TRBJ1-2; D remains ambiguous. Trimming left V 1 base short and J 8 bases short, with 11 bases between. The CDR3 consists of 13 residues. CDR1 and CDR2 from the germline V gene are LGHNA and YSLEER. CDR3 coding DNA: TGCGCCAGCAGCCAAGGAGGGTTGCTCGGCTACACCTTC. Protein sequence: CASSQGGLLGYTF.

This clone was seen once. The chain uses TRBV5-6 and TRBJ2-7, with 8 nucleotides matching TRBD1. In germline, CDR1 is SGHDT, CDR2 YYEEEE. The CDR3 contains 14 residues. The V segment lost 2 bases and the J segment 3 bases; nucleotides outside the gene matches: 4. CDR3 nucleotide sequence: TGTGCCAGCAGCTTAGGACAGGGTCTCTACGAGCAGTACTTC. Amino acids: CASSLGQGLYEQYF.

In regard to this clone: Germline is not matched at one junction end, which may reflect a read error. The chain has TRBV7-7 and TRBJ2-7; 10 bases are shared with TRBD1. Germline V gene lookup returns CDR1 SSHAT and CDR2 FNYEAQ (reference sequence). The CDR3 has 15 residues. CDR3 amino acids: CASSLTGTGEYEQYF. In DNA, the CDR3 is TGTGCTAGCAGTCTCACCGGGACAGGGGAATACGAGCAGTACTTC.

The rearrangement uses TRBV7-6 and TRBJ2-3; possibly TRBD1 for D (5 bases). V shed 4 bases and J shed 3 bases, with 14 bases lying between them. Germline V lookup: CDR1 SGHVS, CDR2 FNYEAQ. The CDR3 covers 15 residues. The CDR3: CASSSDPAGTDTQYF. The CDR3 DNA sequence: TGTGCCAGCAGCTCGGACCCAGCAGGGACAGATACGCAGTATTTT.

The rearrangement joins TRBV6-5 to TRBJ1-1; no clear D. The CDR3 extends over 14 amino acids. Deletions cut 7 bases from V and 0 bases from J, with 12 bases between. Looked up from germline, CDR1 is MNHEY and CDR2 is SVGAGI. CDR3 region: CASNREAVNTEAFF. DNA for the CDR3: TGTGCCAGCAATAGGGAGGCGGTGAACACTGAAGCTTTCTTT.

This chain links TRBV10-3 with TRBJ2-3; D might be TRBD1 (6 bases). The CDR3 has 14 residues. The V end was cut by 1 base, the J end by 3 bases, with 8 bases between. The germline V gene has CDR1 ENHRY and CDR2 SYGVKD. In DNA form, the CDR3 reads TGTGCCATCAGTGAGTGGGGGCCAACAGATACGCAGTATTTT. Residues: CAISEWGPTDTQYF.

As DNA, the CDR3 is TGTGCCAGCATCGAGCAGGGGCAAAGCTATGGCTACACCTTC. Translation: CASIEQGQSYGYTF. The V call is TRBV6-1, the J call TRBJ1-2, with D maybe TRBD1 (6 bases). The germline V gene encodes CDR1 MNHNS and CDR2 SASEGT. The V end was cut by 7 bases, the J end by 4 bases, with 16 bases between. This CDR3 is built from 14 residues.

The CDR3 loop is CARPGRRPYNEQFF. The CDR3 DNA is TGTGCCAGGCCGGGACGGCGACCCTACAATGAGCAGTTCTTC. The chain employs TRBV19 and TRBJ2-1, with D perhaps matching TRBD1 or TRBD2 (5 bases each). The V end lost 9 bases, the J end lost 2 bases, and 14 bases lay between the germline ends. Germline V gene sequence: CDR1 LNHDA, CDR2 SQIVND (reference sequence). This CDR3 is 14 amino acids long.

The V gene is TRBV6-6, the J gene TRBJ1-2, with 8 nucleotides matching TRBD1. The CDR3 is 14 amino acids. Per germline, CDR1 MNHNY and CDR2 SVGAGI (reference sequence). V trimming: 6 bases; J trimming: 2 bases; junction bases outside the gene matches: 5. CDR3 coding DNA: TGTGCCAGCAGCAAGGGACAGGAGAACTATGGCTACACCTTC. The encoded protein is CASSKGQENYGYTF.

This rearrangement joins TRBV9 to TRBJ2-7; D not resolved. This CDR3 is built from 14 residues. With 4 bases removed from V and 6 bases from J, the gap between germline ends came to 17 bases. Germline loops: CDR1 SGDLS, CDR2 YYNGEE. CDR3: CASSITRVGGEQYF. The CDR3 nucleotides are TGTGCCAGCAGCATCACCCGGGTAGGCGGCGAGCAGTACTTC.

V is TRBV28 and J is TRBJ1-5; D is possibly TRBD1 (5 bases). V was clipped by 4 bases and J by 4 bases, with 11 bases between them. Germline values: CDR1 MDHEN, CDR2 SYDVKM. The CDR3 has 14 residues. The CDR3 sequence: CASSSRQSNQPQHF. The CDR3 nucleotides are TGTGCCAGCAGTTCTCGACAGAGTAATCAGCCCCAGCATTTT.